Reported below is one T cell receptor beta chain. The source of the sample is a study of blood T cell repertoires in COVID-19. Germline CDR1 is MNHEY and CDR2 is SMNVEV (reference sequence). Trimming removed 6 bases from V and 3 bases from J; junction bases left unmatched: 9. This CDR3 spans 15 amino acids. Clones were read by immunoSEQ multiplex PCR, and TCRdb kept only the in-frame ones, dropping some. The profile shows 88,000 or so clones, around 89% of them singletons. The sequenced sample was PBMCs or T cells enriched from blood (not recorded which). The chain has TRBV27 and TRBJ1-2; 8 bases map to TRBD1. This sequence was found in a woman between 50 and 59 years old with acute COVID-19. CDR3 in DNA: TGTGCCAGCAGCCCTAGACAGGGGAGTTACTATGGCTACACCTTC. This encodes CASSPRQGSYYGYTF.